Sequencing of this T cell receptor (beta chain) was carried out in a study of blood T cell repertoires in COVID-19. Study as a whole: Nucleic acid was either cDNA or gDNA, and it came from T cells, B-cell-depleted T cells, or PBMCs.

Generated by immunoSEQ multiplex PCR, the TCRdb table keeps only in-frame clones and is missing some. The repertoire consists of under 300,000 clones, with roughly 91% occurring once and the leading ten covering more than 0.65%. V lost 2 bases, J lost 4 bases, and 3 bases stayed unmatched. The CDR3 has 15 residues. The germline V gene encodes CDR1 SGDLS and CDR2 YYNGEE. Sample: peripheral blood. The TCR was taken from a man in his thirties or forties with COVID-19, enrolled during active disease. The V gene is TRBV9, the J gene TRBJ1-4, with 9 nucleotides matching TRBD1. The CDR3 DNA follows: TGTGCCAGCAGCGTCCGGACAGGGGTTAATGAAAAACTGTTTTTT. Protein: CASSVRTGVNEKLFF.